The text below deals with one T cell receptor (beta chain). V lost 6 bases to trimming and J lost 1 base; unmatched junction nucleotides: 6. Germline assignment: CDR1 WNHNN and CDR2 SYGVQD (reference sequence). The CDR3 runs 15 residues. This specimen belongs to a study of blood T cell repertoires in COVID-19. Using immunoSEQ multiplex PCR, the repertoire was profiled, and TCRdb retains in-frame clones only, with some absent. The table includes 55,000 to 75,000 clones, over 75% detected once. This receptor was identified in a man over 45 with active COVID-19. The J gene is TRBJ2-7, the V gene TRBV10-1; TRBD2 aligns across 10 bases. The sequenced sample consisted of peripheral blood. The DNA for the CDR3 is TGCGCCAGCAGGGGGGGACTAGCGCATTCCTACGAGCAGTACTTC. As protein: CASRGGLAHSYEQYF.